This is a list of T cell receptor beta chains from one sample in a study of beta chain features in type 1 diabetes. Using immunoSEQ multiplex PCR, the repertoire was profiled, and TCRdb retains in-frame clones only, with some absent. The sample holds about 170,000 clones, approximately 8.4% seen once. Sequenced sample: central memory CD4+ T cells from blood. These receptors all stem from a man aged 18 to 35 with type 1 diabetes. Both conserved end residues are part of each CDR3. D genes are given only for firm matches. The size entry is marked missing in some rows and otherwise reads once, few, many or a size class.

v_gene,d_gene,j_gene,abundance,CDR3nt,CDR3aa
TRBV5-5,TRBD1,TRBJ2-1,.,TGTGCCAGCAGCTCGACAGGGGGTTACGGTGAGCAGTTCTTC,CASSSTGGYGEQFF
TRBV5-4,TRBD1,TRBJ2-3,.,TGTGCCAGCAGGACAGGGTCCACAGATACGCAGTATTTT,CASRTGSTDTQYF
TRBV28,.,TRBJ2-7,.,TGTGCCAGCAGTCCAACAACCGCCTACGAGCAGTACTTC,CASSPTTAYEQYF
TRBV30,TRBD1,TRBJ1-2,few,TGTGCCTGGAATCGACAGGGCGACTATGGCTACACCTTC,CAWNRQGDYGYTF
TRBV2,.,TRBJ1-6,.,TGTGCCAGCAGTGAGGCGGGGCTATATAATTCACCCCTCCACTTT,CASSEAGLYNSPLHF
TRBV5-1,TRBD1,TRBJ1-2,few,TGCGCCAGCAGCTTGTTGCCCCGTGCGGGACAGGGTGGCTACACCTTC,CASSLLPRAGQGGYTF
TRBV11-3,.,TRBJ2-5,few,TGTGCCAGCAGCGTCGAGGGGGCGGGAGGCATGGAGACCCAGTACTTC,CASSVEGAGGMETQYF
TRBV29-1,.,TRBJ2-1,.,TGCAGCGTGTCGTTTAGTTCTGTTGCGGATGAGCAGTTCTTC,CSVSFSSVADEQFF
TRBV7-2,TRBD2,TRBJ2-2,many,TGTGCCAGCAGCAACCCCGGGGGGACCGGGGAGCTGTTTTTT,CASSNPGGTGELFF
TRBV9,.,TRBJ1-2,.,TGTGCCAGCAGCGTAGAGGGGCGCGATGGCTACACCTTC,CASSVEGRDGYTF
TRBV5-1,.,TRBJ1-1,few,TGCGCCAGCAGCCAGAAAACAGGTAACCTCAACACTGAAGCTTTCTTT,CASSQKTGNLNTEAFF
TRBV5-6,TRBD2,TRBJ2-3,.,TGTGCCAGCAACGTACGGGGGGCAGATACGCAGTATTTT,CASNVRGADTQYF
TRBV5-1,TRBD1,TRBJ2-6,many,TGCGCCAGCAGCTTGTGGGACAGTACCTCTGGGGCCAACGTCCTGACTTTC,CASSLWDSTSGANVLTF
TRBV4-3,TRBD1,TRBJ1-6,.,TGCGCCAGCAGCCAAGAACAGGGGGCGAGATCACCCCTCCACTTT,CASSQEQGARSPLHF
TRBV29-1,TRBD2,TRBJ2-1,few,TGCAGCGTTGACGGCGGGGGGGCGAGGAATGAGCAGTTCTTC,CSVDGGGARNEQFF
TRBV2,TRBD1,TRBJ2-3,.,TGTGCCAGCAGCGCCTCGACAGGGTTGGTAGATACGCAGTATTTT,CASSASTGLVDTQYF
TRBV30,.,TRBJ1-5,.,TGTGCCTGGAGTCGGCAGGGGAAGCAGCCCCAGCATTTT,CAWSRQGKQPQHF
TRBV28,.,TRBJ1-5,few,TGTGCCAGCGGGCAGGATAGCAATCAGCCCCAGCATTTT,CASGQDSNQPQHF
TRBV6-1,.,TRBJ2-5,.,TGTGCCAGCAGTGAAGCGGGCAATCTGGGGGGAGAGACCCAGTACTTC,CASSEAGNLGGETQYF
TRBV7-9,TRBD1,TRBJ2-5,.,TGTGCCAGCAGCTTGAAACCGACAGGGGGCATGGGGACCCAGTACTTC,CASSLKPTGGMGTQYF
TRBV11-2,TRBD1,TRBJ1-1,few,TGTGCCAGCAGCGCCGGACAGGGGGTATACGAAGCTTTCTTT,CASSAGQGVYEAFF
TRBV4-2,.,TRBJ2-6,few,TGTGCCAGCAGCCTCGACACCGCCGGGGCCAACGTCCTGACTTTC,CASSLDTAGANVLTF
TRBV11-3,.,TRBJ2-5,few,TGTGCCAGCAGCTTAACGGACGGAGGGACCCAGTACTTC,CASSLTDGGTQYF
TRBV19,.,TRBJ2-7,few,TGTGCCAGTAGTATCCTGGGGGGATCCTACGAGCAGTACTTC,CASSILGGSYEQYF
TRBV5-1,TRBD1,TRBJ1-1,few,TGCGCCAGTGCGGAGGGGGCTTATGAAGCTTTCTTT,CASAEGAYEAFF
TRBV18,TRBD1,TRBJ1-1,.,TGTGCCAGCTCACCACCCAAGGGGGCGGGCACTGAAGCTTTCTTT,CASSPPKGAGTEAFF
TRBV5-1,TRBD1,TRBJ2-2,few,TGCGCCAGCAGCTTGTCACAGGGGGTCCCCGGGGAGCTGTTTTTT,CASSLSQGVPGELFF
TRBV11-2,TRBD2,TRBJ2-1,few,TGTGCCAGCAGCTTAGTGGCCCTGGTGGGGGCGGGAGGGTACAATGAGCAGTTCTTC,CASSLVALVGAGGYNEQFF
TRBV29-1,TRBD1,TRBJ1-4,few,TGCAGCGTGGGGGACAGACGTTATGAAAAACTGTTTTTT,CSVGDRRYEKLFF